Listed below are T cell receptor beta chains from one sample, sequenced in a study of spatial heterogeneity in lung cancer. TCRdb reprocessed the 5' RACE reads via MiXCR and lists one record per CDR3 protein. Counted here are 15,000 or so distinct CDR3 sequences, around 8% occurring once; the ten biggest clones make up roughly a third. This material consisted of PBMCs, taken at surgery. The receptors were sampled from a female donor with early-stage non-small cell lung cancer. Both conserved end residues are part of each CDR3. D genes are given only for firm matches. Some rows have no size entry. The others give once, few or many, or a class for an expanded clone.

CDR3 | DNA | J | V | D | size
CASGLVPERSYEQYF | TGTGCTAGTGGTTTGGTACCTGAGAGAAGCTACGAGCAGTACTTC | TRBJ2-7 | TRBV12-5 | . | many
CSAREGGVGAFF | TGCAGTGCTAGAGAGGGTGGAGTTGGAGCTTTCTTT | TRBJ1-1 | TRBV20-1 | . | .
CASSLRGPGGTF | TGCGCCAGCAGCCTCCGGGGCCCTGGAGGGACCTTC | TRBJ1-2 | TRBV5-1 | . | many
CASSHDYSSWSQFF | TGTGCCAGCAGTCACGACTACTCTTCGTGGAGTCAGTTCTTC | TRBJ2-1 | TRBV12-3/TRBV12-4 | . | .
CASSQARLYQETQYF | TGTGCCAGCAGCCAGGCCCGACTGTACCAAGAGACCCAGTACTTC | TRBJ2-5 | TRBV7-9 | . | medium-sized
CASTGHRVPDTQYF | TGTGCCAGTACGGGACACAGGGTCCCAGATACGCAGTATTTT | TRBJ2-3 | TRBV9 | . | .
CASSLVRGSTEAFF | TGCGCCAGCAGCTTGGTACGGGGCAGCACTGAAGCTTTCTTT | TRBJ1-1 | TRBV5-1 | . | .
CASSFGGRKLFF | TGTGCCAGCAGTTTCGGTGGTAGGAAACTGTTTTTT | TRBJ1-4 | TRBV12-3/TRBV12-4 | . | few
CASSPNVAANTGELFF | TGTGCCAGCAGCCCAAATGTCGCGGCGAACACCGGGGAGCTGTTTTTT | TRBJ2-2 | TRBV7-9 | . | .
CASSQGRGETQYF | TGTGCCAGCAGCCAAGGGCGGGGGGAGACCCAGTACTTC | TRBJ2-5 | TRBV4-2 | TRBD2 | many
CASKRGTEAFF | TGTGCCAGTAAGAGGGGCACTGAAGCTTTCTTT | TRBJ1-1 | TRBV19 | . | few
CSVEAFKNTEAFF | TGCAGCGTTGAAGCCTTCAAGAACACTGAAGCTTTCTTT | TRBJ1-1 | TRBV29-1 | . | many
CASSLMTGRYEQYF | TGTGCCAGCAGCTTAATGACCGGCCGCTACGAGCAGTACTTC | TRBJ2-7 | TRBV7-2 | . | many
CASGLEYTRTEPKGYTF | TGTGCTAGTGGTTTGGAGTATACAAGGACGGAGCCGAAGGGCTACACCTTC | TRBJ1-2 | TRBV12-5 | . | many
CATPNRTGNYNSPLHF | TGTGCCACCCCGAACCGGACAGGAAATTATAATTCACCCCTCCACTTT | TRBJ1-6 | TRBV7-9 | TRBD1 | few
CASSWTGDQPQHF | TGTGCCAGCAGTTGGACAGGGGATCAGCCCCAGCATTTT | TRBJ1-5 | TRBV12-3/TRBV12-4 | TRBD1 | many
CASSLIGRRRGETGVTNEKLFF | TGTGCCAGCAGCCTCATCGGGCGGCGGCGGGGGGAGACCGGGGTAACTAATGAAAAACTGTTTTTT | TRBJ1-4 | TRBV7-2 | . | few
CASSRSDLNTGELFF | TGCGCCAGCAGCCGGTCAGACTTGAACACCGGGGAGCTGTTTTTT | TRBJ2-2 | TRBV4-1 | . | .
CSVEGARGARYGYTF | TGCAGCGTTGAAGGGGCCAGAGGGGCCCGTTATGGCTACACCTTC | TRBJ1-2 | TRBV29-1 | . | medium-sized
CSGGTYNEQFF | TGCAGCGGCGGGACTTACAATGAGCAGTTCTTC | TRBJ2-1 | TRBV29-1 | . | many
CSARDPTSGGNEQFF | TGCAGTGCTAGAGATCCCACTAGCGGGGGCAATGAGCAGTTCTTC | TRBJ2-1 | TRBV20-1 | TRBD2 | medium-sized
CASSQQGLNEAFF | TGTGCCAGCAGCCAACAGGGGTTGAATGAAGCTTTCTTT | TRBJ1-1 | TRBV6-5 | TRBD1 | many
CASSSAPGLRLHYEQYF | TGTGCCAGCAGCTCCGCCCCGGGTCTGCGGCTACACTACGAGCAGTACTTC | TRBJ2-7 | TRBV7-2 | . | few
CATSDLGTRELFF | TGTGCCACCAGTGATTTGGGGACCAGGGAGCTGTTTTTT | TRBJ2-2 | TRBV24-1 | . | many
CASAGGLYEQYF | TGTGCCAGCGCAGGGGGGCTTTACGAGCAGTACTTC | TRBJ2-7 | TRBV28 | . | few
CASSSQGLYGYTF | TGTGCCAGCAGCTCACAGGGGCTCTATGGCTACACCTTC | TRBJ1-2 | TRBV11-2 | TRBD1 | many
CASSDPRTGPNTEAFF | TGTGCCAGCAGTGACCCCCGGACAGGCCCGAACACTGAAGCTTTCTTT | TRBJ1-1 | TRBV6-5 | TRBD1 | many
CASSFQRGTEAFF | TGTGCCAGCAGCTTTCAGCGAGGCACTGAAGCTTTCTTT | TRBJ1-1 | TRBV5-5 | . | many
CAITEGQGLNRVTEAFF | TGTGCCATCACCGAGGGGCAGGGACTGAACAGGGTAACTGAAGCTTTCTTT | TRBJ1-1 | TRBV10-3 | . | many
CASSRTTGNGYTF | TGTGCCAGCAGCCGTACGACGGGGAATGGCTACACCTTC | TRBJ1-2 | TRBV3-1 | . | many
CASSAYEQFF | TGTGCCAGCTCAGCCTATGAGCAGTTCTTC | TRBJ2-1 | TRBV2 | . | many
CASRRGNDRYYEQYF | TGTGCCAGCAGGAGGGGTAACGACAGGTACTACGAGCAGTACTTC | TRBJ2-7 | TRBV6-1 | . | many